This TCR beta chain was sequenced for a study of breast tumors, draining lymph nodes, adjacent tissues. Findings of the study overall: Most tumor T cells seemingly derive from lymph node, then expand in tumor.

The CDR3 sequence is 15 residues long. Losses at the gene ends were 5 bases for V and 5 bases for J; bases not matched to a gene: 7. CDR1 is SGHVS and CDR2 is FNYEAQ in the germline V gene. TCRdb re-called the multiplex PCR reads with MiXCR, one entry per CDR3 protein. Of a few hundred thousand distinct CDR3 sequences listed, about 34% were seen once; the top ten hold approximately 3.6%. Breast cancer patients provided tissue from their axillary draining lymph nodes. This clonotype was recorded at least ten times. What it recognizes is unknown. The V gene is TRBV7-6, the J gene TRBJ2-5, with 11 bases identical to TRBD1. The sequenced sample was axillary lymph node tissue. The sequence was collected from a female donor with breast cancer. Some clones in this sample may be carry-over from other donors' samples. CDR3 loop: CASSQDRGRSETQYF. CDR3 coding DNA: TGTGCCAGCAGCCAGGACAGGGGGCGAAGCGAGACCCAGTACTTC.